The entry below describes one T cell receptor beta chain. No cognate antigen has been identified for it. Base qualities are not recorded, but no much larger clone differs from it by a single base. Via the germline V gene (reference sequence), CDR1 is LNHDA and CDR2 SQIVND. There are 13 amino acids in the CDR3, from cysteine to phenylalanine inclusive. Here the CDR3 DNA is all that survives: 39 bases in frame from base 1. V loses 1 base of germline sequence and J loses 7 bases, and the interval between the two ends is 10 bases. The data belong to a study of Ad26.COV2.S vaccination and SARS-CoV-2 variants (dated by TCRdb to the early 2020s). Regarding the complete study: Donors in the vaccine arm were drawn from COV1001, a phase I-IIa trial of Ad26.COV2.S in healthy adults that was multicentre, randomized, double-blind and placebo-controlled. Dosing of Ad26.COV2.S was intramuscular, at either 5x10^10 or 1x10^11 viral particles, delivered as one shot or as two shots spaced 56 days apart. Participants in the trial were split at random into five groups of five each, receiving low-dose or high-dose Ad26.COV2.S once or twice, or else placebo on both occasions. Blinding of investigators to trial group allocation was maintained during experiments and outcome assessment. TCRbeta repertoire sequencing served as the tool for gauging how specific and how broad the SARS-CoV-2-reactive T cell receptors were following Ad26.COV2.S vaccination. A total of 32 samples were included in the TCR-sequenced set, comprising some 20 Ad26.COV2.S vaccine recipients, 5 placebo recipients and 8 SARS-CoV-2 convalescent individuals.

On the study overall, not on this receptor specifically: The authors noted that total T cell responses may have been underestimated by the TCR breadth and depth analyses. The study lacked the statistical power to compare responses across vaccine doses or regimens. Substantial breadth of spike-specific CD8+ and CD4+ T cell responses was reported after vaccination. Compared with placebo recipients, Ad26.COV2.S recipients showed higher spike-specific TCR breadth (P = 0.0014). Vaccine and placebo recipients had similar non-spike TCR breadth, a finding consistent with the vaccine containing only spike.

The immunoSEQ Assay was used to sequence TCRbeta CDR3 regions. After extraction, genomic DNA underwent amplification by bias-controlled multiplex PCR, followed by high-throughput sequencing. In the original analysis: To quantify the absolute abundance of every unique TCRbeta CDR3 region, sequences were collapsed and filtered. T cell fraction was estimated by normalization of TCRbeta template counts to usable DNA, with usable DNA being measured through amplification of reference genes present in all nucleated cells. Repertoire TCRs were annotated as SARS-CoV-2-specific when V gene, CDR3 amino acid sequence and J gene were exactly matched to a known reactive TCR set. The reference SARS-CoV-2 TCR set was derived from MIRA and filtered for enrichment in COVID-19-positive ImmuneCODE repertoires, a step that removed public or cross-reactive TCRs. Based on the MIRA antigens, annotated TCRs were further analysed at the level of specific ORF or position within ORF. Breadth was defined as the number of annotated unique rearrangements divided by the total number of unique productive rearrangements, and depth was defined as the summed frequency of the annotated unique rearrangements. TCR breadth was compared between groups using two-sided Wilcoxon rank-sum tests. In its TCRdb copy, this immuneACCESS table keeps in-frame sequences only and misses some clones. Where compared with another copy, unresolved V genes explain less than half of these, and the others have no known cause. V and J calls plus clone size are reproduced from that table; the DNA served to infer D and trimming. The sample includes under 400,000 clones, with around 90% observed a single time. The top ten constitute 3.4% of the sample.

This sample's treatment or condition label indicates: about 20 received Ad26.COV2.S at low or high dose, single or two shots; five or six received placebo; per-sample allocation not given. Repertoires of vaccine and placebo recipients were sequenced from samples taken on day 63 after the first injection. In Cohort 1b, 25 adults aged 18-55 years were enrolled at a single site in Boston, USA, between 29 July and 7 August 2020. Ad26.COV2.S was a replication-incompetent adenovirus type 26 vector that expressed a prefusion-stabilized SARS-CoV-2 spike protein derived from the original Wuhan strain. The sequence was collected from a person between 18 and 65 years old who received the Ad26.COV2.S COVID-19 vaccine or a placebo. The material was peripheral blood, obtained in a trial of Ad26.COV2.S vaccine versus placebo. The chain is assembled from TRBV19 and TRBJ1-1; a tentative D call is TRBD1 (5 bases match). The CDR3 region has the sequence CASSIAGLNEAFF. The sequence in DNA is TGTGCCAGTAGTATAGCAGGGTTAAATGAAGCTTTCTTT. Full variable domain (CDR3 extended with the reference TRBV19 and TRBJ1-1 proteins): DGGITQSPKYLFRKEGQNVTLSCEQNLNHDAMYWYRQDPGQGLRLIYYSQIVNDFQKGDIAEGYSVSREKKESFPLTVTSAQKNPTAFYLCASSIAGLNEAFFGQGTRLTVV.